This passage covers 10 T cell receptor beta chains from one sample sequenced in a study of tumor-infiltrating lymphocytes in localized non-small cell lung cancer. The method was immunoSEQ multiplex PCR; TCRdb's version includes in-frame clones alone and lacks a portion of them. Of about 14,000 clones detected, about 77% appear once; the ten largest clones hold roughly 4.3%. Source material: lung tumor tissue. The source is a human donor with non-small cell lung cancer.

This rearrangement joins TRBV29-1 to TRBJ2-7; TRBD1 matches at 10 bases. The CDR3 loop spans 15 amino acids. Germline CDR1 SQVTM, CDR2 ANQGSEA. The V segment lost 7 bases and the J segment 4 bases; nucleotides outside the gene matches: 13. CDR3 in DNA: TGCAGCGCCCTGAGGGGGGACAGGGGAGGGTACGAGCAGTACTTC. It translates to CSALRGDRGGYEQYF.

The chain employs TRBV14 and TRBJ2-1; 12 nucleotides match TRBD2. This CDR3 has 16 residues. CDR1 is SGHDN, CDR2 FVKESK, per germline. J gave up 5 bases and V 5 bases, and 7 bases lay outside the gene matches. In DNA, the CDR3 is TGTGCCAGCAGCTTCGGACTAGCGGGATGGGACAATGAGCAGTTCTTC. Amino acids: CASSFGLAGWDNEQFF.

This sequence joins TRBV19 and TRBJ2-5; no reliable D call. V lost 1 base to trimming and J lost 4 bases, with 13 bases between them. The CDR3 loop spans 15 amino acids. Germline CDR1 LNHDA, CDR2 SQIVND (reference sequence). The CDR3 sequence is CASSIGINPGETQYF. CDR3 DNA sequence: TGTGCCAGTAGTATAGGGATAAATCCGGGAGAGACCCAGTACTTC.

The chain combines TRBV19 with TRBJ2-7, with D possibly TRBD1 on 5 matching bases. Germline V lookup: CDR1 LNHDA, CDR2 SQIVND (reference sequence). Trimming stripped 1 base from V and 0 bases from J, with 10 bases between. This CDR3 contains 15 residues. The CDR3, as DNA: TGTGCCAGTAGTATAGTTGACAGCGACTCCTACGAGCAGTACTTC. Its protein is CASSIVDSDSYEQYF.

The chain uses TRBV25-1 and TRBJ2-1; D is undetermined. V shed 4 bases and J shed 1 base, with 11 bases lying between them. Germline lookup yields CDR1 MGHDK and CDR2 SYGVNS. This CDR3 comprises 15 residues. CDR3 protein: CASSAYYGSYNEQFF. DNA for the CDR3: TGTGCCAGCAGTGCCTACTATGGATCCTACAATGAGCAGTTCTTC.

This clone occurred a few times. The chain uses TRBV6-5 and TRBJ2-7, with D unresolved. V lost 9 bases, J lost 4 bases, and 10 bases lay in between. The CDR3 spans 11 residues. Germline values: CDR1 MNHEY, CDR2 SVGAGI. The CDR3 is CARRKRYEQYF. The DNA of the CDR3 is TGTGCCAGAAGGAAACGGTACGAGCAGTACTTC.

The V call is TRBV7-6, the J call TRBJ2-1; no definite D call. Germline V gene data show CDR1 as SGHVS and CDR2 as FNYEAQ. V lost 1 base, J lost 2 bases, and 12 bases lay in between. The CDR3 consists of 16 residues. The CDR3 reads CASSLGTYLPYNEQFF. CDR3 DNA sequence: TGTGCCAGCAGCTTAGGGACCTACTTACCCTACAATGAGCAGTTCTTC.

V gene TRBV15 combines with J gene TRBJ2-7; 8 bases map to TRBD1. Trimming cost V 4 bases and J 0 bases; bases outside gene matches: 8. Germline V gene sequence: CDR1 LNHNV, CDR2 YYDKDF (reference sequence). CDR3 length: 16 amino acids. For the CDR3, the DNA is TGTGCCACCAGCACCCGCGACAGGGGAAGCTCCTACGAGCAGTACTTC. Translated: CATSTRDRGSSYEQYF.

In its sample, this clone was seen once. This chain links TRBV10-2 with TRBJ2-7; TRBD2 matches 10 bases. CDR1 and CDR2 from the germline V gene are WSHSY and SAAADI. Trimming cost V 4 bases and J 0 bases; bases outside gene matches: 6. CDR3 length: 16 residues. Written as DNA, the CDR3 is TGCGCCAGCAGTGTTCTAGCGGGAGACCTCTCCTACGAGCAGTACTTC. It codes for CASSVLAGDLSYEQYF.

The rearrangement joins TRBV4-2 to TRBJ2-6; the D gene is possibly TRBD1 (6 bases). This CDR3 comprises 17 residues. V lost 3 bases and J 0 bases, leaving 12 bases between the germline ends. Germline CDR1 is LGHNA and CDR2 is YNFKEQ. The CDR3 is CASSHTDSPSGANVLTF. The CDR3 DNA reads as TGTGCCAGCAGCCACACGGACAGCCCCTCTGGGGCCAACGTCCTGACTTTC.